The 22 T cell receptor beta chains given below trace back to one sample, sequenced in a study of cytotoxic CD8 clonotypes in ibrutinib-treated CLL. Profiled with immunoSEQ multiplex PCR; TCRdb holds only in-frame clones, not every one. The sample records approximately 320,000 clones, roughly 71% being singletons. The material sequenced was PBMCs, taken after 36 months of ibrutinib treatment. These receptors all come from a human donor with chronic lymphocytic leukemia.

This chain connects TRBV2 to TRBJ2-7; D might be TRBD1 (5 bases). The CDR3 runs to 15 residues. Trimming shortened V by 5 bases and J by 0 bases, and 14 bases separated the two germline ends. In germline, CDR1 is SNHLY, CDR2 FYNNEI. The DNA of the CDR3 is TGTGCCAGCAGTTATTCAGGGATCCCCTCCTACGAGCAGTACTTC. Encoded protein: CASSYSGIPSYEQYF.

The CDR3 reads CASSTDTGELFF. The CDR3 region has the DNA TGTGCCAGCAGCACAGACACCGGGGAGCTGTTTTTT. The V call is TRBV7-3, the J call TRBJ2-2; D is unresolved. The CDR3 runs to 12 residues. Germline lookup yields CDR1 SGHTA and CDR2 FQGTGA. V lost 5 bases and J 3 bases, leaving 4 bases between the germline ends.

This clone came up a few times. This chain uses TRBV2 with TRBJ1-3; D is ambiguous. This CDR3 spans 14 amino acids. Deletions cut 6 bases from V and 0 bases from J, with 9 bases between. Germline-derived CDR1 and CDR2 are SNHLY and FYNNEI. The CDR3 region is CASRVRVSGNTIYF. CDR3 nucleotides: TGTGCCAGCAGAGTGCGGGTCTCTGGAAACACCATATATTTT.

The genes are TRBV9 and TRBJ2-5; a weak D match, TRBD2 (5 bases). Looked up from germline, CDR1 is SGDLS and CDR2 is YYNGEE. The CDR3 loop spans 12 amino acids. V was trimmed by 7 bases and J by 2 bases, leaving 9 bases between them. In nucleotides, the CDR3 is TGTGCCAGCTCCGGGGTACAAGAGACCCAGTACTTC. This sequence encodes CASSGVQETQYF.

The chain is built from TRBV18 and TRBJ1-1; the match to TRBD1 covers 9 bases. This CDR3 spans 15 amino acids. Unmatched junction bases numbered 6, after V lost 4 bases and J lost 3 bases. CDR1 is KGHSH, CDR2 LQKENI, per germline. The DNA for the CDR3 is TGTGCCAGCTCACTAGGGACAGGGAAGGACACTGAAGCTTTCTTT. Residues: CASSLGTGKDTEAFF.

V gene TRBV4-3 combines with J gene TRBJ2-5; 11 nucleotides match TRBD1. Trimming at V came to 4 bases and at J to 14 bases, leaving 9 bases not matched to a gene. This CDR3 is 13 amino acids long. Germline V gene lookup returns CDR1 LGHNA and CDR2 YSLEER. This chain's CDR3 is CASSPRGQGAVYF. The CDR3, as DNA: TGCGCCAGCAGCCCTCGAGGACAGGGGGCTGTCTACTTC.

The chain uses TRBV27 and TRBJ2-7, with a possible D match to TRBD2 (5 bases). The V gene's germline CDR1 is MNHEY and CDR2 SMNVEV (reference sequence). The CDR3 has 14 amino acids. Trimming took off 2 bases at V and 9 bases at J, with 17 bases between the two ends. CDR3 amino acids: CASSLRARAEGQYF. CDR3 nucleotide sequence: TGTGCCAGCAGTTTAAGGGCACGGGCTGAGGGGCAGTACTTC.

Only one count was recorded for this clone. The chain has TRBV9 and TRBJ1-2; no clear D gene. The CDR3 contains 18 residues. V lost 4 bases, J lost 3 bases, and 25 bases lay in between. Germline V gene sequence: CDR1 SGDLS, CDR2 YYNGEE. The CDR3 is CASSPRIGKLPNYYGYTF. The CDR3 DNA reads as TGTGCCAGCAGCCCTCGGATCGGGAAACTTCCTAATTACTATGGCTACACCTTC.

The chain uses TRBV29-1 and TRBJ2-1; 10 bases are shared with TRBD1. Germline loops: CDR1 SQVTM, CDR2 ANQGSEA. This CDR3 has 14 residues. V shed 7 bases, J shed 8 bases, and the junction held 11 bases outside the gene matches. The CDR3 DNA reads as TGCAGCGGGACCGGGACAGGGGAAGTGGATGAGCAGTTCTTC. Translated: CSGTGTGEVDEQFF.

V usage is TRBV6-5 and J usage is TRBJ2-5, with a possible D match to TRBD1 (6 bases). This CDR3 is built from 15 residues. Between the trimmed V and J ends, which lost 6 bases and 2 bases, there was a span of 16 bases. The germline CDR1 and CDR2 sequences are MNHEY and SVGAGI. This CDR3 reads CASRHISGTQETQYF. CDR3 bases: TGTGCCAGCAGACACATCTCGGGGACACAAGAGACCCAGTACTTC.

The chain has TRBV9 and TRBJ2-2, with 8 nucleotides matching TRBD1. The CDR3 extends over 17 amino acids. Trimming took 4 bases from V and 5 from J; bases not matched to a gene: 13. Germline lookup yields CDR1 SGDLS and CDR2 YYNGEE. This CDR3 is CASSLTGQGASTGELFF. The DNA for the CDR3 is TGTGCCAGCAGCTTAACGGGGCAGGGGGCATCTACCGGGGAGCTGTTTTTT.

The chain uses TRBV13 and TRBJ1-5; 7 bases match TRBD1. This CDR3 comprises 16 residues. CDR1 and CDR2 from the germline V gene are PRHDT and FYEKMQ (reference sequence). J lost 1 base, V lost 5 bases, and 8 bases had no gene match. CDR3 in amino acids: CASSPERDSSNQPQHF. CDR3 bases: TGTGCCAGCAGCCCAGAGAGGGACAGCAGCAATCAGCCCCAGCATTTT.

The CDR3 here is CASSLGMGTGYGYTF. The CDR3 region has the DNA TGTGCCAGCAGCTTAGGAATGGGGACGGGATATGGCTACACCTTC. The V and J genes are TRBV11-2 and TRBJ1-2; TRBD1 might be the D (5 bases). The CDR3 is made up of 15 amino acids. The V end was cut by 1 base, the J end by 5 bases, with 14 bases between. Germline CDR1 reads SGHAT; CDR2 reads FQNNGV. Full variable domain (remainder filled in from reference TRBV11-2 and TRBJ1-2): EAGVAQSPRYKIIEKRQSVAFWCNPISGHATLYWYQQILGQGPKLLIQFQNNGVVDDSQLPKDRFSAERLKGVDSTLKIQPAKLEDSAVYLCASSLGMGTGYGYTFGSGTRLTVV.

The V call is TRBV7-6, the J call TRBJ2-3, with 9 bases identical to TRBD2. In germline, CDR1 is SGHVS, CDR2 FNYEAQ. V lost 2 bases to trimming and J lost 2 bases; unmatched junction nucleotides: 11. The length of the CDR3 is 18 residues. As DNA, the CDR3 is TGTGCCAGCAGCTTAAGGGATCTAGCGGGGAATCTCACAGATACGCAGTATTTT. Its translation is CASSLRDLAGNLTDTQYF. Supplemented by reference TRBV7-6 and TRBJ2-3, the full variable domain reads GAGVSQSPRYKVTKRGQDVALRCDPISGHVSLYWYRQALGQGPEFLTYFNYEAQQDKSGLPNDRFSAERPEGSISTLTIQRTEQRDSAMYRCASSLRDLAGNLTDTQYFGPGTRLTVL.

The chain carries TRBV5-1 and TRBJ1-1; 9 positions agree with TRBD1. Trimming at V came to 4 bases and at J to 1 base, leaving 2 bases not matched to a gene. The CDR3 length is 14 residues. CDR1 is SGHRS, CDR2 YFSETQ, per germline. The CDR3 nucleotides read TGCGCCAGCAGCGAGGACAGGGGGAACACTGAAGCTTTCTTT. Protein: CASSEDRGNTEAFF.

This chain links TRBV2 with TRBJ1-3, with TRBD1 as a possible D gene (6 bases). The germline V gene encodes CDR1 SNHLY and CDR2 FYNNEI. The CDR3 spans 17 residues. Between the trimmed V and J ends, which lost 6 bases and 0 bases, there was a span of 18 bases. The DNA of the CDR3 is TGTGCCAGCAGGAAGCGTTGGCAGGGGATCTCTGGAAACACCATATATTTT. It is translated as CASRKRWQGISGNTIYF.

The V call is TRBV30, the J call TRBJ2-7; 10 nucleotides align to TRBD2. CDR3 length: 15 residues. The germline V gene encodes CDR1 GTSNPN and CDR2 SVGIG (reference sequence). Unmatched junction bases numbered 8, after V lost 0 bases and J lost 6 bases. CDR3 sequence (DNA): TGTGCCTGGAGTGTACCAGGGCTAGCGGGAGTCGAGCAGTACTTC. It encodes CAWSVPGLAGVEQYF.

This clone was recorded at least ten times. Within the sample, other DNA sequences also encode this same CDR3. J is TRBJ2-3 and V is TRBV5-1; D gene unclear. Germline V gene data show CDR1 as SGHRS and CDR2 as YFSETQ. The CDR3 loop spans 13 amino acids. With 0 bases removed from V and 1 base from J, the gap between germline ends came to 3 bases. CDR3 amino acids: CASSLAGTDTQYF. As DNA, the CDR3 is TGCGCCAGCAGCTTGGCGGGCACAGATACGCAGTATTTT.

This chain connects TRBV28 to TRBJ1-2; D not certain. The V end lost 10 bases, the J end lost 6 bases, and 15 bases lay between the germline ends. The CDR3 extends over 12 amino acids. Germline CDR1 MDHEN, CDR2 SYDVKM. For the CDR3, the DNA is TGTGCCACCACCACAGTTTCGGATGGCTACACCTTC. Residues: CATTTVSDGYTF.

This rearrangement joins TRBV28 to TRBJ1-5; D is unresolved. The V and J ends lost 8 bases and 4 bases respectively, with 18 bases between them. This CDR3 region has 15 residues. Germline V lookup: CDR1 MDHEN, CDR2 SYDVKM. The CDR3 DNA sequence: TGTGCCAGCCTTTATTCCCAAGGGAAAAATCAGCCCCAGCATTTT. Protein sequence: CASLYSQGKNQPQHF.

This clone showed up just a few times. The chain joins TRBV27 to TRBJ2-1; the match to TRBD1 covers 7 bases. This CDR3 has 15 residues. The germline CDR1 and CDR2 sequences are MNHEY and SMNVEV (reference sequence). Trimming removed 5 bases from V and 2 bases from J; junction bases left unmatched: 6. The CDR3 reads CASSATGTAYNEQFF. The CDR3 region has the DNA TGTGCCAGCAGTGCGACCGGGACAGCCTACAATGAGCAGTTCTTC.

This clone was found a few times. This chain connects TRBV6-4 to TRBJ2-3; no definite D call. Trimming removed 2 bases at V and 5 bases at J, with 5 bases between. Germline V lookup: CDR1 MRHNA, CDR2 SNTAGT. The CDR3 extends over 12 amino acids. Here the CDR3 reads CASSDGEDTQYF. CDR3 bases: TGTGCCAGCAGTGACGGGGAAGATACGCAGTATTTT.